Below are 9 T cell receptor beta chains sequenced from a single sample in a study of T cell responses to AZD1222 COVID-19 vaccine. Assay: immunoSEQ multiplex PCR; the TCRdb copy retains only in-frame clones and omits some. The sample contains some 130,000 clones, 92% of which appear only once. Sequencing used peripheral blood, obtained on day 0 of AZD1222 vaccination. The receptors shown here come from an adult in good health.

The V call is TRBV5-1, the J call TRBJ2-1, with 7 bases lining up with TRBD2. CDR3 length: 16 residues. CDR1 and CDR2 (germline): SGHRS, YFSETQ. After removal of 2 bases from V and 7 bases from J, the junction contained 12 bases not matched to a gene. Here the CDR3 DNA reads TGCGCCAGCAGCTTAAATCTAGCGGAGTTCGGAAATGAGCAGTTCTTC. This codes for CASSLNLAEFGNEQFF.

This clone turned up a few times. The chain employs TRBV9 and TRBJ1-6; no clear D gene. Trimming stripped 4 bases from V and 8 bases from J, with 7 bases between. There are 12 residues in the CDR3. Germline values: CDR1 SGDLS, CDR2 YYNGEE. Here the CDR3 DNA reads TGTGCCAGCAGCCCGAGCGATTCACCCCTCCACTTT. Its protein is CASSPSDSPLHF.

The chain joins TRBV6-1 to TRBJ2-7, with TRBD1 matching over 8 bases. Germline-derived CDR1 and CDR2 are MNHNS and SASEGT. V lost 2 bases to trimming and J lost 6 bases; unmatched junction nucleotides: 15. The CDR3 is 17 amino acids. The CDR3 sequence is CASSELGGQEGFGEQYF. For the CDR3, the DNA is TGTGCCAGCAGTGAACTGGGGGGACAGGAGGGTTTTGGCGAGCAGTACTTC.

The chain links TRBV7-9 to TRBJ1-1; D call uncertain. Germline V gene data show CDR1 as SEHNR and CDR2 as FQNEAQ (reference sequence). The CDR3 consists of 14 residues. Trimming removed 1 base from V and 11 bases from J, with 17 bases in between. CDR3 protein: CASSLEGEGVRAFF. DNA for the CDR3: TGTGCCAGCAGCTTAGAAGGAGAGGGAGTGAGGGCTTTCTTT.

The CDR3 loop reads CASNREDPTEAFF. The DNA for the CDR3 is TGTGCCAGCAACAGGGAGGATCCCACTGAAGCTTTCTTT. The chain combines TRBV28 with TRBJ1-1; perhaps TRBD1 as D (6 bases). The V gene lost 7 bases and the J gene lost 4 bases, with 13 bases spanning the gap. Germline assignment: CDR1 MDHEN and CDR2 SYDVKM. The length of the CDR3 is 13 residues.

The chain joins TRBV30 to TRBJ1-2; D not resolved. CDR3 length: 12 residues. V lost 3 bases and J 5 bases, leaving 10 bases between the germline ends. Germline V CDR1 and CDR2: GTSNPN, SVGIG (reference sequence). CDR3 DNA sequence: TGTGCCTGGAGCCCCGGGAGGTATGGCTACACCTTC. This gives the protein CAWSPGRYGYTF.

This chain uses TRBV10-3 with TRBJ2-7, with a possible D match to TRBD1 (5 bases). V lost 2 bases to trimming and J lost 0 bases, with 17 bases between them. This CDR3 is built from 17 residues. The germline V gene has CDR1 ENHRY and CDR2 SYGVKD. Here the CDR3 DNA reads TGTGCCATCAGTGAGGCGCCCGGACAACGGTTCTCCTACGAGCAGTACTTC. It encodes CAISEAPGQRFSYEQYF.

This chain joins TRBV5-1 and TRBJ1-2; perhaps TRBD1 as D (5 bases). The length of the CDR3 is 13 residues. The V end was cut by 5 bases, the J end by 6 bases, with 14 bases between. The germline V gene has CDR1 SGHRS and CDR2 YFSETQ. CDR3 region: CASRRDLGDGYTF. DNA of the CDR3: TGCGCCAGCAGGAGGGACTTGGGTGATGGCTACACCTTC.

This clone has just one count. V and J are TRBV6-5 and TRBJ2-1; D might be TRBD1 or TRBD2, each matching 5 bases. Germline CDR1 MNHEY, CDR2 SVGAGI. Trimming removed 0 bases at V and 7 bases at J, with 16 bases between. This CDR3 is 16 amino acids long. CDR3 in amino acids: CASSYSRAPPGNEQFF. CDR3 bases: TGTGCCAGCAGTTACTCGCGGGCCCCGCCAGGGAATGAGCAGTTCTTC.